The 11 T cell receptor beta chains reported below all come from one sample, sequenced in a study of monozygotic twins with inflammatory bowel disease. TCRdb re-called the 5' RACE reads and catalogs CDR3 proteins one per entry, DNA excluded. Here the sample table reports 350,000 to 500,000 distinct CDR3 sequences. Sequenced: blood. The receptor set was obtained from a human donor with ulcerative colitis or Crohn's disease, or a healthy co-twin of an affected twin (not recorded which).

This chain links TRBV7-2 with TRBJ2-4; TCRdb reports TRBD1, a call that lacks DNA to check it against. The CDR3 covers 15 residues. From germline, CDR1 is SGHTA and CDR2 FQGNSA. CDR3 sequence: CASTSPGEAKNIQYF.

The chain uses TRBV7-6 and TRBJ1-5. The CDR3 length is 15 residues. The V gene's germline CDR1 is SGHVS and CDR2 FNYEAQ. This CDR3 is CASSSGTYSNQPQHF.

V gene TRBV7-2 combines with J gene TRBJ2-7; TCRdb gives TRBD1 as the D gene, but with no DNA this cannot be confirmed. CDR1 SGHTA and CDR2 FQGNSA come from the germline V gene. The CDR3 totals 15 residues. The CDR3 sequence: CASSLEPGGAYEQYF.

The chain uses TRBV2 and TRBJ2-7. The CDR3 is made up of 15 amino acids. Germline lookup yields CDR1 SNHLY and CDR2 FYNNEI. This chain's CDR3 is CASSVSVGGNYEQYF.

This chain connects TRBV20-1 to TRBJ2-2; TCRdb reports TRBD1, a call that lacks DNA to check it against. CDR1 and CDR2 (germline): DFQATT, SNEGSKA (reference sequence). This CDR3 region has 15 residues. CDR3 in amino acids: CSARPPSTGGRELFF.

The chain is built from TRBV20-1 and TRBJ2-7; with no DNA, the TCRdb D assignment of TRBD2 cannot be verified. The CDR3 loop spans 21 amino acids. In germline, CDR1 is DFQATT, CDR2 SNEGSKA (reference sequence). This chain's CDR3 is CSAIRVGGSLVSGSGRYEQYF.

The V and J genes are TRBV18 and TRBJ2-7. The CDR3 contains 14 residues. CDR1 KGHSH and CDR2 LQKENI come from the germline V gene. The CDR3 protein is CASSPPGHYYEQYF.

This sequence joins TRBV12-3 or TRBV12-4 and TRBJ2-5. This CDR3 comprises 15 residues. CDR3 region: CASSLGVQSGETQYF.

The chain is built from TRBV2 and TRBJ2-5. Germline CDR1 and CDR2: SNHLY and FYNNEI. The CDR3 has 13 residues. The CDR3 reads CASSVVSQETQYF.

The chain has TRBV6-5 and TRBJ2-1. The CDR3 covers 14 residues. The germline gives CDR1 MNHEY, CDR2 SVGAGI. CDR3 protein: CASSSWASYNEQFF.

The chain joins TRBV4-1 to TRBJ2-3; TCRdb indicates TRBD1, and absent DNA this call remains unverified. CDR1 and CDR2 (germline): MGHRA, YSYEKL. CDR3 length: 19 residues. The CDR3 spells CASSHDPLMRASGTDTQYF.